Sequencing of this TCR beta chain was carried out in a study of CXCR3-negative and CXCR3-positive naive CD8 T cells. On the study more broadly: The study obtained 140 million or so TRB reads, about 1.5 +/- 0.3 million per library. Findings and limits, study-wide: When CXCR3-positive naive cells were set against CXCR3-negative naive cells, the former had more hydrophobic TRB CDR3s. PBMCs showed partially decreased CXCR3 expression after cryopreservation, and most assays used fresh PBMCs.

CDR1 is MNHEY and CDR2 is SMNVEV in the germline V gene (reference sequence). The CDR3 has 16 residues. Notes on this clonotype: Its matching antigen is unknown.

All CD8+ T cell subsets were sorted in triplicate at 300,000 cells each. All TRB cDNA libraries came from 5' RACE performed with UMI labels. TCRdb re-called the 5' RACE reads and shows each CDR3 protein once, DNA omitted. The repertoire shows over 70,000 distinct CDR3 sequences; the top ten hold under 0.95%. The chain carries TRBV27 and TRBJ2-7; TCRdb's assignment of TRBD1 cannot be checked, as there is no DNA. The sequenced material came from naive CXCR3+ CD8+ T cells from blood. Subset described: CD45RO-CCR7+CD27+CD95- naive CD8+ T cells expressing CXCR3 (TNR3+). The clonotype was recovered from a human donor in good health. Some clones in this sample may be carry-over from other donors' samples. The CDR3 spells CASASIQGHRSYEQYF.